This T cell receptor beta chain was retrieved from a study of T cells in Graves' hyperthyroidism and ophthalmopathy. RNA transcripts served as the template for amplifying TCR beta CDR3 regions. HTBI primers were the set used in a first-round RT-PCR of the TCR CDR3. Via MiXCR, TCRdb re-called the multiplex PCR reads, giving one row per CDR3 protein. The data hold over 250,000 distinct CDR3 sequences, with 25% to 30% observed a single time. V shed 0 bases and J shed 5 bases, with 23 bases lying between them. The CDR3 consists of 18 residues. CDR1 is SGHTA and CDR2 is FQGTGA in the germline V gene. Sequenced input: blood. This clonotype was obtained from a man aged 35-49 years with Graves' hyperthyroidism that later progressed to Graves' ophthalmopathy. This rearrangement joins TRBV7-3 to TRBJ2-7; a weak D match, TRBD2 (6 bases). For the CDR3, the DNA is TGTGCCAGCAGCTTAACGTCGGGAGTCGGGGCCGGGAATGACGAGCAGTACTTC. This codes for CASSLTSGVGAGNDEQYF.